The 5 T cell receptor beta chains below all came from one sample that was sequenced in a study of blood T cell repertoires in COVID-19. Here immunoSEQ multiplex PCR was the method, and the copy in TCRdb shows in-frame clones only, minus some. This table has over 200,000 clones, 85% to 90% appearing once. Sequenced sample: peripheral blood. The receptors were gathered from a young man with COVID-19, enrolled during active disease.

This clone was detected a few times. The gene calls are TRBV14 and TRBJ1-3, with TRBD1 as a possible D gene (6 bases). The CDR3 consists of 16 residues. V gave up 1 base and J gave up 0 bases, with 10 bases separating them. Germline V gene sequence: CDR1 SGHDN, CDR2 FVKESK. DNA of the CDR3: TGTGCCAGCAGCCAAGCGGACAGAAGCTCTGGAAACACCATATATTTT. It translates to CASSQADRSSGNTIYF.

The V gene is TRBV28, the J gene TRBJ1-4; the D is unclear. V lost 5 bases to trimming and J lost 3 bases, with 19 bases between them. The CDR3 spans 17 residues. Germline assignment: CDR1 MDHEN and CDR2 SYDVKM. The CDR3 DNA follows: TGTGCCAGCAGTCCCTCCCCGGGGATCGGGGCTAATGAAAAACTGTTTTTT. Amino acids: CASSPSPGIGANEKLFF. The full variable domain, in which reference TRBV28 and TRBJ1-4 provide the parts outside the CDR3, is DVKVTQSSRYLVKRTGEKVFLECVQDMDHENMFWYRQDPGLGLRLIYFSYDVKMKEKGDIPEGYSVSREKKERFSLILESASTNQTSMYLCASSPSPGIGANEKLFFGSGTQLSVL.

The rearrangement joins TRBV4-3 to TRBJ1-6, with 9 bases fitting TRBD1. The CDR3 sequence is 17 residues long. V trimming: 2 bases; J trimming: 4 bases; junction bases outside the gene matches: 6. From germline, CDR1 is LGHNA and CDR2 YSLEER. The CDR3 bases are TGCGCCAGCAGCCAACCACAGGGGGCCCTTTATAATTCACCCCTCCACTTT. It encodes CASSQPQGALYNSPLHF.

This chain uses TRBV11-2 with TRBJ2-5, with D unresolved. This CDR3 spans 12 amino acids. In germline, CDR1 is SGHAT, CDR2 FQNNGV. V dropped 0 bases and J dropped 5 bases, with 4 bases sitting between them. In nucleotides, the CDR3 is TGTGCCAGCAGCTTAGAACGGGAGACCCAGTACTTC. Protein sequence: CASSLERETQYF.

CDR3 sequence (DNA): TGTGCCAGCAGTTACTCCCTCGTTGAAGTCGGCACCATATATTTT. This translates into CASSYSLVEVGTIYF. The chain links TRBV6-5 to TRBJ1-3, with D unclear. Trimming stripped 0 bases from V and 9 bases from J, with 15 bases between. Germline-derived CDR1 and CDR2 are MNHEY and SVGAGI. This CDR3 comprises 15 residues.